Listed below are T cell receptor beta chains from one sample, sequenced in a study of memory CD4+ T cells and cytomegalovirus serostatus. TCRdb keeps only in-frame clones here, not all; method: immunoSEQ multiplex PCR. The sample comprises 50,000 to 65,000 clones, around 88% of which are singletons, and 2% rests with the top ten. The sequenced sample was memory CD4+ T cells from blood. These receptors came from an adult in good health and CMV-seropositive. The CDR3 runs from the conserved cysteine through the conserved F or W. The D gene is left open where the match is weak. Clone size, where shown, is once, few, many, or a class for clones that have expanded.

CDR3: CASRGRQVYQPQHF
DNA: TGTGCCAGCAGGGGCCGCCAGGTGTATCAGCCCCAGCATTTT
D: .
V: TRBV28
J: TRBJ1-5
size: .

CDR3: CASSRDHEGQPQHF
DNA: TGTGCCAGCAGCCGCGATCACGAGGGGCAGCCCCAGCATTTT
D: .
V: TRBV2
J: TRBJ1-5
size: .

CDR3: CASRGTGGYRLFF
DNA: TGTGCCAGCAGGGGGACAGGGGGCTATCGGCTGTTTTTT
D: TRBD1
V: TRBV6-5
J: TRBJ2-2
size: .

CDR3: CASSPGTGRRETQYF
DNA: TGCGCCAGCAGCCCAGGGACAGGGAGGAGGGAGACCCAGTACTTC
D: TRBD1
V: TRBV5-1
J: TRBJ2-5
size: .

CDR3: CASSLVLERSYEQYF
DNA: TGTGCCAGCAGCTTAGTCTTGGAGCGCTCCTACGAGCAGTACTTC
D: .
V: TRBV7-8
J: TRBJ2-7
size: .

CDR3: CASSIRQGGKQPQHF
DNA: TGTGCCAGTAGTATACGACAGGGCGGGAAGCAGCCCCAGCATTTT
D: TRBD1
V: TRBV19
J: TRBJ1-5
size: .

CDR3: CASSESGGTEAFF
DNA: TGCGCCAGCAGTGAGTCAGGGGGCACTGAAGCTTTCTTT
D: .
V: TRBV10-1
J: TRBJ1-1
size: .

CDR3: CASSPAGQTYNEQFF
DNA: TGTGCCAGCAGCCCGGCGGGACAGACATACAATGAGCAGTTCTTC
D: .
V: TRBV7-2
J: TRBJ2-1
size: once

CDR3: CASKDRENTEAFF
DNA: TGTGCCAGCAAAGACAGAGAGAACACTGAAGCTTTCTTT
D: .
V: TRBV6-1
J: TRBJ1-1
size: .

CDR3: CASSSGGRGYTF
DNA: TGTGCCAGCAGCTCCGGGGGGAGAGGCTACACCTTC
D: .
V: TRBV7-9
J: TRBJ1-2
size: .